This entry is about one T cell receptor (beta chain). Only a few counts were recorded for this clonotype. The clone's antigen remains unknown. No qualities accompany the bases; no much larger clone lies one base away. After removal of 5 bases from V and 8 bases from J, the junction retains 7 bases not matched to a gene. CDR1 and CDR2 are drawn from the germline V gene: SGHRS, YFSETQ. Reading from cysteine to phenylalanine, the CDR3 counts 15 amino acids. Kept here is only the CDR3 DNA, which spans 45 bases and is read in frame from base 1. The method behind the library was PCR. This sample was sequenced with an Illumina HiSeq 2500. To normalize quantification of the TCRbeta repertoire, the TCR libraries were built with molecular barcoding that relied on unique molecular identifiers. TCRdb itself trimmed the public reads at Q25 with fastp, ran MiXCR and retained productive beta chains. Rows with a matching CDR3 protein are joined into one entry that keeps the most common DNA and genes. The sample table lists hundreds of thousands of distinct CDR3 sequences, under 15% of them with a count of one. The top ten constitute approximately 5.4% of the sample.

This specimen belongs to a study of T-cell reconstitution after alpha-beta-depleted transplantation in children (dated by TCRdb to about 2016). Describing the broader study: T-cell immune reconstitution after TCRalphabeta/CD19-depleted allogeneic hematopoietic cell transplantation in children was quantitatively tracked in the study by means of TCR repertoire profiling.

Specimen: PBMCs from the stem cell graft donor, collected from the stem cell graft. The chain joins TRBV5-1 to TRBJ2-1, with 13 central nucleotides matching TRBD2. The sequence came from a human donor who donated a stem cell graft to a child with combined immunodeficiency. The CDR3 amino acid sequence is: CASRKGLAGMDEQFF. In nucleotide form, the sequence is TGCGCCAGCAGAAAGGGACTAGCGGGAATGGATGAGCAGTTCTTC. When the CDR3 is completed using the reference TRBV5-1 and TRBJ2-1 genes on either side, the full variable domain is KAGVTQTPRYLIKTRGQQVTLSCSPISGHRSVSWYQQTPGQGLQFLFEYFSETQRNKGNFPGRFSGRQFSNSRSEMNVSTLELGDSALYLCASRKGLAGMDEQFFGPGTRLTVL.